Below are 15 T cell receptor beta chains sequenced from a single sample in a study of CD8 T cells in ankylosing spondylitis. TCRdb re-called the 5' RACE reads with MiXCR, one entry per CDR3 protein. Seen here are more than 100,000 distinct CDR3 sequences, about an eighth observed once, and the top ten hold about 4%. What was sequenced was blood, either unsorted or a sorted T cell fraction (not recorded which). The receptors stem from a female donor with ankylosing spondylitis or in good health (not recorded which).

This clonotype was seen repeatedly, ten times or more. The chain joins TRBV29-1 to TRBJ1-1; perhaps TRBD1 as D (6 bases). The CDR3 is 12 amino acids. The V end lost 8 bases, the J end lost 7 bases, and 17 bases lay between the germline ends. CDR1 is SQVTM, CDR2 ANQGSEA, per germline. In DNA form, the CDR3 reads TGCAGCCTACATCCAGGGGCCGGTGAAGCTTTCTTT. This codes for CSLHPGAGEAFF.

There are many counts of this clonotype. CDR3: CASSQDLETQYF. CDR3 nucleotide sequence: TGTGCCAGCAGCCAAGATTTGGAGACCCAGTACTTC. This chain joins TRBV3-1 and TRBJ2-5; no clear D. V shed 0 bases and J shed 5 bases, with 4 bases lying between them. The CDR3 is made up of 12 amino acids. Germline CDR1 is LGHDT and CDR2 is YNNKEL (reference sequence).

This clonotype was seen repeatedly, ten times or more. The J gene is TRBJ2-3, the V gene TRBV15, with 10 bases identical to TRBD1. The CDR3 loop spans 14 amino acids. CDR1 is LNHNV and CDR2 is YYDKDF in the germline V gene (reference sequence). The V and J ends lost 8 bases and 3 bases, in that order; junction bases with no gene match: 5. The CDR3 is CATLDRGYTDTQYF. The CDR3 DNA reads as TGTGCCACCCTGGACAGGGGGTATACAGATACGCAGTATTTT.

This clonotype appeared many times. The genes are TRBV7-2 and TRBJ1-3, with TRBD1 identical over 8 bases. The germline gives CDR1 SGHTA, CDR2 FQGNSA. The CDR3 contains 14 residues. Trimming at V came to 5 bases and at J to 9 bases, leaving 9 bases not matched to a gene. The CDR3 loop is CASSVNQGAGTIYF. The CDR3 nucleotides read TGTGCCAGCAGCGTGAACCAGGGGGCGGGCACCATATATTTT.

Here the CDR3 reads CASSARKVTTNEKLFF. DNA for the CDR3: TGTGCCAGTAGTGCCAGAAAGGTTACAACTAATGAAAAACTGTTTTTT. This chain uses TRBV19 with TRBJ1-4; D is unclear. The length of the CDR3 is 16 residues. Trimming left V 5 bases short and J 0 bases short, with 13 bases between. Looked up from germline, CDR1 is LNHDA and CDR2 is SQIVND (reference sequence). The full variable domain, completed using reference TRBV19 and TRBJ1-4, is DGGITQSPKYLFRKEGQNVTLSCEQNLNHDAMYWYRQDPGQGLRLIYYSQIVNDFQKGDIAEGYSVSREKKESFPLTVTSAQKNPTAFYLCASSARKVTTNEKLFFGSGTQLSVL.

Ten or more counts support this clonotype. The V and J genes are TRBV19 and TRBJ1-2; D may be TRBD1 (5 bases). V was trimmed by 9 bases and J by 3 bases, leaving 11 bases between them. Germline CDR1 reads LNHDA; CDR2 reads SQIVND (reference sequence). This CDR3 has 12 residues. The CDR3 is CASKQVDYGYTF. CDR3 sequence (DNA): TGTGCCAGCAAACAGGTTGACTATGGCTACACCTTC.

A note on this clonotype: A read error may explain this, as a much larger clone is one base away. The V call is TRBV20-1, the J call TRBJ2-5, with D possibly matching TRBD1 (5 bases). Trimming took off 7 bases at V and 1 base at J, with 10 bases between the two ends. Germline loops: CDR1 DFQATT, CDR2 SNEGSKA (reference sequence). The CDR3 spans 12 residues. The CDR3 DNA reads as TGCAGTGTCTTGGACACCCAAGAGACCCAGTACTTC. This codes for CSVLDTQETQYF.

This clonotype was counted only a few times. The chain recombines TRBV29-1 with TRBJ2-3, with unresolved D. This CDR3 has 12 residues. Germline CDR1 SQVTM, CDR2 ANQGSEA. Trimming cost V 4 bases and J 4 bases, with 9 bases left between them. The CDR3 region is CSVGLMADTQYF. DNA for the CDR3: TGCAGCGTTGGGCTGATGGCAGATACGCAGTATTTT.

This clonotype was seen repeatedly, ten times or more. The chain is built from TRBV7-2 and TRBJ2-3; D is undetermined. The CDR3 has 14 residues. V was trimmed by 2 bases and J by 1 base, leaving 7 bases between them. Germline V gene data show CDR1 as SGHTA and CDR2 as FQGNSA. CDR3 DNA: TGTGCCAGCAGCTTATTTTGGCGCACAGATACGCAGTATTTT. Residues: CASSLFWRTDTQYF.

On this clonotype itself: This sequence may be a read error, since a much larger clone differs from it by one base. CDR3 in DNA: TGTGCTACGGGCTTATCTGGGGCCAACGTCCTGGCTTTC. It is translated as CATGLSGANVLAF. This chain connects TRBV15 to TRBJ2-6, with D possibly matching TRBD1 (5 bases). CDR3 length equals 13 residues. Germline V gene data show CDR1 as LNHNV and CDR2 as YYDKDF (reference sequence).

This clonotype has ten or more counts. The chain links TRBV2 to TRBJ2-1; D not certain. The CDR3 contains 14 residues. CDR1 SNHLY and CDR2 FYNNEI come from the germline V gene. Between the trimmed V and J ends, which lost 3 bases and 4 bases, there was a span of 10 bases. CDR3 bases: TGTGCCAGCAGTGATGCAGACGGATACAATGAGCAGTTCTTC. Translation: CASSDADGYNEQFF. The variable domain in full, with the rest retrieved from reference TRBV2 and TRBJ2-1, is EPEVTQTPSHQVTQMGQEVILRCVPISNHLYFYWYRQILGQKVEFLVSFYNNEISEKSEIFDDQFSVERPDGSNFTLKIRSTKLEDSAMYFCASSDADGYNEQFFGPGTRLTVL.

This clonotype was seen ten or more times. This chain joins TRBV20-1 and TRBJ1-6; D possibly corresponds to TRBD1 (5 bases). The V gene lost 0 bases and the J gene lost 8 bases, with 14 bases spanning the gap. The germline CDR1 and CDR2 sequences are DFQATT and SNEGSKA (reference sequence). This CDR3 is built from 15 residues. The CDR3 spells CSARDPPGTDSPLHF. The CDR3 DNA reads TGCAGTGCTAGAGACCCCCCAGGGACTGATTCACCCCTCCACTTT.

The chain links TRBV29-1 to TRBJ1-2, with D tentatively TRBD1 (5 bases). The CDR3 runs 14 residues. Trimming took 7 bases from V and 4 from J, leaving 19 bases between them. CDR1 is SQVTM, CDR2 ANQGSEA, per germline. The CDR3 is CSAPDKGTIYGYTF. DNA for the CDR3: TGCAGCGCCCCTGACAAAGGGACCATCTATGGCTACACCTTC.

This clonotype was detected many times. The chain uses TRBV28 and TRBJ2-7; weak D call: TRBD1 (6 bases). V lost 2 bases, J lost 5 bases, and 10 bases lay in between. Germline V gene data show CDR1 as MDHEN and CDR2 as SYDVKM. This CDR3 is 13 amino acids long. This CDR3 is CASSLRGYHEQYF. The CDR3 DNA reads TGTGCCAGCAGTTTAAGGGGGTACCACGAGCAGTACTTC.

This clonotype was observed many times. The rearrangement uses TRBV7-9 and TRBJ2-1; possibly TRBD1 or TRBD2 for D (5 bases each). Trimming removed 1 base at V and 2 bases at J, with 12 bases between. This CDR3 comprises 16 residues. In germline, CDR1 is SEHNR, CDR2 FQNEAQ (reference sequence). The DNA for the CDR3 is TGTGCCAGCAGCTTAGGATCTGGGGACCCCTACAATGAGCAGTTCTTC. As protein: CASSLGSGDPYNEQFF.